Below are 9 T cell receptor beta chains sequenced from a single sample in a study of shared clonotypes between healthy human individuals. Assay used: immunoSEQ multiplex PCR; TCRdb lists only in-frame clones, some missing. This sample has around 650,000 clones, with roughly 95% found just once. CD45RO negativity and positive selection for CCR7 defined naive CD8 cells, a population that excluded terminally differentiated effector memory CD45RA+ cells. Sequences were obtained from naive CD8+ T cells sorted from blood. Source of these receptors: a woman in her 30s in good health.

CDR3 protein: CASSIGPGQGDHEQYF. CDR3 nucleotide sequence: TGTGCCAGTAGTATTGGTCCGGGACAGGGGGACCACGAGCAGTACTTC. The rearrangement joins TRBV19 to TRBJ2-7; 11 positions agree with TRBD1. Unmatched junction bases numbered 9, after V lost 3 bases and J lost 5 bases. Germline lookup yields CDR1 LNHDA and CDR2 SQIVND (reference sequence). CDR3 length equals 16 residues.

This chain links TRBV10-1 with TRBJ2-1, with D possibly TRBD2 on 6 matching bases. The CDR3 is 13 residues long. With 6 bases removed from V and 10 bases from J, the gap between germline ends came to 16 bases. In germline, CDR1 is WNHNN, CDR2 SYGVQD (reference sequence). CDR3 bases: TGCGCCAGCAGAGACCTGACTAGTGCCGAGCAGTTCTTC. It yields the protein CASRDLTSAEQFF.

The V call is TRBV7-8, the J call TRBJ2-7; D unresolved. V was shortened by 0 bases and J by 2 bases, with 11 bases between the two germline ends. Germline assignment: CDR1 SGHVS and CDR2 FQNEAQ. The length of the CDR3 is 15 residues. CDR3 amino acids: CASSLAPPAPYEQYF. Written as DNA, the CDR3 is TGTGCCAGCAGCTTAGCCCCCCCAGCGCCCTACGAGCAGTACTTC.

This chain joins TRBV13 and TRBJ1-2; the D is unclear. Germline CDR1 reads PRHDT; CDR2 reads FYEKMQ (reference sequence). V lost 5 bases and J 1 base, leaving 8 bases between the germline ends. The CDR3 loop spans 13 amino acids. The CDR3 DNA is TGTGCCAGCAGCATGACCGATAACTATGGCTACACCTTC. Protein sequence: CASSMTDNYGYTF.

This chain connects TRBV19 to TRBJ2-5; 9 nucleotides align to TRBD2. CDR1 LNHDA and CDR2 SQIVND come from the germline V gene (reference sequence). V shed 5 bases and J 2 bases; nucleotides not matched to a gene: 9. CDR3 length: 16 residues. The DNA of the CDR3 is TGTGCCAGTAGTCCCAGGTGGCGGGAGGGGCAAGAGACCCAGTACTTC. Its protein product is CASSPRWREGQETQYF.

The CDR3 DNA reads TGTGCCAGCAGCTTAGTTCCGGGGGATACGCAGTATTTT. Its translation: CASSLVPGDTQYF. This chain uses TRBV7-8 with TRBJ2-3; a possible D gene is TRBD2 (5 bases). V was shortened by 1 base and J by 6 bases, with 8 bases between the two germline ends. This CDR3 spans 13 amino acids. The germline V gene encodes CDR1 SGHVS and CDR2 FQNEAQ.

The CDR3 sequence is CASSPPDNQPTDTQYF. The CDR3, as DNA: TGTGCCAGCAGTCCCCCGGACAACCAGCCCACAGATACGCAGTATTTT. The rearrangement uses TRBV5-4 and TRBJ2-3; weak D call: TRBD1 (5 bases). The CDR3 sequence is 16 residues long. CDR1 and CDR2 from the germline V gene are SGHNT and YYREEE (reference sequence). With 5 bases removed from V and 2 bases from J, the gap between germline ends came to 18 bases. The variable domain in full, completed from reference TRBV5-4 and TRBJ2-3, reads ETGVTQSPTHLIKTRGQQVTLRCSSQSGHNTVSWYQQALGQGPQFIFQYYREEENGRGNFPPRFSGLQFPNYSSELNVNALELDDSALYLCASSPPDNQPTDTQYFGPGTRLTVL.

The chain recombines TRBV2 with TRBJ2-1; unclear D gene. Germline V gives CDR1 SNHLY, CDR2 FYNNEI. Trimming cost V 5 bases and J 6 bases, with 14 bases left between them. The CDR3 is made up of 14 amino acids. The CDR3 here is CASSPDRSGNEQFF. The CDR3 DNA sequence: TGTGCCAGCAGTCCGGACCGGTCGGGCAATGAGCAGTTCTTC.

V and J are TRBV29-1 and TRBJ1-2; D unclear. The CDR3 runs to 15 residues. The V end lost 4 bases, the J end lost 2 bases, and 17 bases lay between the germline ends. Germline V gene data show CDR1 as SQVTM and CDR2 as ANQGSEA. CDR3 sequence (DNA): TGCAGCGTTGTAATGTTTGGAGAGATCAACTATGGCTACACCTTC. Translation: CSVVMFGEINYGYTF.